This passage covers 7 T cell receptor beta chains from one sample sequenced in a study of T-cell reconstitution after alpha-beta-depleted transplantation in children. Preparation of the TCRbeta library involved a method that used unique molecular identifiers. TCRdb passed the PCR reads through MiXCR, listing each CDR3 protein once. Of roughly 200,000 distinct CDR3 sequences listed, about 11% are singletons. This specimen was PBMCs, taken before TCRalphabeta/CD19-depleted stem cell transplant. Receptor source: a child under two years old with acute myeloid leukemia, due to receive a stem cell transplant.

This clonotype was observed a handful of times. The V call is TRBV12-3 or TRBV12-4, the J call TRBJ1-2; a possible D gene is TRBD1 (5 bases). Trimming took off 5 bases at V and 4 bases at J, with 26 bases between the two ends. This CDR3 region has 18 residues. The CDR3 region has the DNA TGTGCCAGCAGTACCCTACGTGGACTTGGGACTGGGTCCTATGGCTACACCTTC. It yields the protein CASSTLRGLGTGSYGYTF.

This clonotype has at least ten counts. The gene calls are TRBV4-2 and TRBJ2-1, with D possibly being TRBD1 or TRBD2 (5 bases each). V lost 7 bases, J lost 5 bases, and 9 bases lay in between. Germline V gene sequence: CDR1 LGHNA, CDR2 YNFKEQ. The CDR3 is 12 amino acids. CDR3 bases: TGTGCCAGCAACGTGGGGGACAATGAGCAGTTCTTC. Its translation is CASNVGDNEQFF.

This clonotype occurred many times. The chain has TRBV20-1 and TRBJ2-1, with D unclear. Germline loops: CDR1 DFQATT, CDR2 SNEGSKA (reference sequence). The V end lost 3 bases, the J end lost 7 bases, and 4 bases lay between the germline ends. The CDR3 has 10 residues. This chain's CDR3 is CSASWNEQFF. CDR3 bases: TGCAGTGCTAGCTGGAATGAGCAGTTCTTC.

In regard to this clonotype: Given a much more abundant clone one base away, this may be a read error. This chain joins TRBV13 and TRBJ2-5; D is ambiguous. The V and J ends lost 2 bases and 4 bases respectively, with 8 bases between them. Germline V gives CDR1 PRHDT, CDR2 FYEKMQ (reference sequence). The CDR3 has 13 residues. The CDR3 reads CASSLHQRETQYF. The CDR3 nucleotides are TGTGCCAGCAGCTTACACCAGCGAGAGACCCAGTACTTC.

The table lists this clonotype with a few counts. This may be a read error: a much more frequent sequence differs by one nucleotide. The chain is built from TRBV11-2 and TRBJ2-7, with unresolved D. The CDR3 extends over 11 amino acids. The V and J ends lost 4 bases and 3 bases respectively, with 4 bases between them. Germline CDR1 SGHAT, CDR2 FQNNGV. The CDR3 bases are TGTGCCAGCAGCTCCAACTACGAGCAGTACTTC. It specifies CASSSNYEQYF.

This clonotype has more than one count but fewer than ten. The chain is built from TRBV6-5 and TRBJ2-2, with 11 bases identical to TRBD2. CDR1 is MNHEY, CDR2 SVGAGI, per germline. This CDR3 contains 17 residues. V lost 5 bases, J lost 3 bases, and 8 bases stayed unmatched. Here the CDR3 DNA reads TGTGCCAGCAGTAACCAGACTAGCGGGGTATACACCGGGGAGCTGTTTTTT. It is translated as CASSNQTSGVYTGELFF.

This clonotype appeared many times. The chain is built from TRBV12-3 or TRBV12-4 and TRBJ2-7; D is undetermined. V lost 6 bases to trimming and J lost 5 bases, with 11 bases between them. The CDR3 runs 12 residues. The CDR3 spells CASSLRLHEQYF. The CDR3 nucleotides are TGTGCCAGCAGCCTTAGACTGCACGAGCAGTACTTC.